The source of this T cell receptor beta chain is a study of shared T cell receptors in the human thymus. V was cut by 5 bases and J by 1 base, with 12 bases left in between. The CDR3 is 15 residues long. CDR1 is MDHEN, CDR2 SYDVKM, per germline. TCRdb's copy holds only in-frame clones and misses some; the assay was immunoSEQ multiplex PCR. The sample records 640,000 or so clones, approximately 89% being singletons. The data also belong to a second study, concerning human thymus T cells.

The sequenced sample was thymocytes. The chain recombines TRBV28 with TRBJ1-5; no definite D call. The sequence was collected from a boy in the first two years of life with a congenital heart defect. The CDR3 is CASSAILRSNQPQHF. In DNA form, the CDR3 reads TGTGCCAGCAGTGCTATACTAAGAAGCAATCAGCCCCAGCATTTT.